The clone carrying this T cell receptor (beta chain) was observed a handful of times. Germline V gene lookup returns CDR1 SGHTA and CDR2 FQGTGA. The J segment lost 6 bases and the V segment lost 2 bases, leaving 7 bases of the junction unmatched. This CDR3 spans 15 amino acids. Followed longitudinally, the Seattle patients had been enrolled during active infection. This sample is part of a study of blood T cell repertoires in COVID-19. Background on the study: PBMCs, B-cell-depleted T cells, or T cells were the source of the cDNA or gDNA that made up the material.

Per the original methods: Amplification with reference gene primers provided the estimates of nucleated cell counts. Profiled with immunoSEQ multiplex PCR; TCRdb holds only in-frame clones, not every one. V, J and clone size derive from that table, while D and trimming were established from the DNA sequence. The sample lists about 76,000 clones, roughly 84% occurring once. The sequenced sample was peripheral blood. The chain has TRBV7-3 and TRBJ2-7, with TRBD2 matching over 10 bases. The receptor was isolated from a man aged 55 to 70 with COVID-19, enrolled during active disease. The CDR3 nucleotides are TGTGCCAGCAGCTTATCTTTAGCGGGGGGAGCCGAGCAGTACTTC. Translating gives CASSLSLAGGAEQYF.